This TCR beta chain stems from a study of blood T cells in healthy people across ages. PCR was performed a second time for about 7 to 11 cycles using a sample-barcoded 5' primer and a J-beta primer mix. There were at least 3 million CDR3-containing paired-end reads obtained from each sample. MiXCR, run by TCRdb on the 5' RACE reads, gives a single entry per CDR3 protein. The sample shows 1.5 million to 2 million distinct CDR3 sequences, more than 35% of them seen only once. Concerning this clonotype: Its antigen is as yet unknown.

Per sample, at least 5 micrograms of total RNA were extracted. Regarding the study as a whole: While age rose, TCR beta diversity per million T cells dropped in a roughly linear way. Unsorted PBMCs blocked a conclusive comparison of naive and antigen-experienced cells.

Sequenced material: blood. The sequence derives from a human donor in good health.

CDR3: CSARVGPTNEKLFF. The CDR3 DNA reads TGCAGTGCTAGAGTCGGCCCAACTAATGAAAAACTGTTTTTT. The V gene is TRBV20-1, the J gene TRBJ1-4; no definite D call. V lost 1 base to trimming and J lost 0 bases, with 6 bases between them. CDR1 is DFQATT, CDR2 SNEGSKA, per germline (reference sequence). The CDR3 is 14 amino acids.